This is a list of T cell receptor beta chains from one sample in a study of regulatory T cells in long-lasting Graves disease. TCRdb recomputed calls from the multiplex PCR reads with MiXCR, one row per CDR3 protein. This sample has around 450,000 distinct CDR3 sequences, with roughly 15% found just once. Another study also made use of these data, one on T cells in Graves' hyperthyroidism and ophthalmopathy.

Sequenced material: peripheral blood mononuclear cells (PBMCs), taken at new diagnosis, from a patient treated with antithyroid drugs. Source of these receptors: a woman aged 40 to 50 with Graves disease. CDR3s include the opening cysteine and the closing phenylalanine or tryptophan. A D gene is named only where the DNA matches it firmly. Not all rows give a size; the values are once, few, many and, for expanded clones, a class.

j_gene: TRBJ2-2
d_gene: TRBD2
abundance: .
v_gene: TRBV12-3/TRBV12-4
CDR3aa: CASTSGLAGLTGELFF
CDR3nt: TGTGCCAGCACCTCGGGACTAGCGGGACTTACCGGGGAGCTGTTTTTT

j_gene: TRBJ1-1
d_gene: .
abundance: .
v_gene: TRBV28
CDR3aa: CASTDLQGRDTEAFF
CDR3nt: TGTGCCAGCACCGACTTACAGGGTAGAGACACTGAAGCTTTCTTT

j_gene: TRBJ2-7
d_gene: .
abundance: many
v_gene: TRBV27
CDR3aa: CASSTGTFHEQYF
CDR3nt: TGTGCCAGCAGCACCGGGACTTTCCACGAGCAGTACTTC

j_gene: TRBJ2-1
d_gene: .
abundance: .
v_gene: TRBV20-1
CDR3aa: CSALTQGFLDSSEQFF
CDR3nt: TGCAGTGCCCTTACTCAGGGCTTTTTGGATTCTAGTGAGCAGTTCTTC

j_gene: TRBJ2-2
d_gene: TRBD2
abundance: .
v_gene: TRBV5-4
CDR3aa: CASSLVSGRNTGELFF
CDR3nt: TGTGCCAGCAGCTTGGTTAGCGGGAGGAACACCGGGGAGCTGTTTTTT

j_gene: TRBJ1-1
d_gene: TRBD1
abundance: many
v_gene: TRBV28
CDR3aa: CASRIQGVNTEAFF
CDR3nt: TGTGCCAGCAGGATACAGGGGGTAAACACTGAAGCTTTCTTT

j_gene: TRBJ1-1
d_gene: .
abundance: few
v_gene: TRBV14
CDR3aa: CASSPWDGETEAFF
CDR3nt: TGTGCCAGCAGCCCCTGGGACGGTGAGACTGAAGCTTTCTTT

j_gene: TRBJ1-2
d_gene: .
abundance: .
v_gene: TRBV6-1
CDR3aa: CASWGPPADQSNYGYTF
CDR3nt: TGTGCCAGCTGGGGTCCCCCGGCGGACCAGTCTAACTATGGCTACACCTTC

j_gene: TRBJ2-7
d_gene: .
abundance: many
v_gene: TRBV12-3/TRBV12-4
CDR3aa: CASTSSVSYEQYF
CDR3nt: TGTGCCAGCACCAGTAGCGTATCCTACGAGCAGTACTTC

j_gene: TRBJ2-1
d_gene: .
abundance: few
v_gene: TRBV6-2/TRBV6-3
CDR3aa: CASSQTPDSSSYNEQFF
CDR3nt: TGTGCCAGCAGTCAAACGCCGGACAGTAGCTCCTACAATGAGCAGTTCTTC

j_gene: TRBJ2-7
d_gene: TRBD2
abundance: few
v_gene: TRBV18
CDR3aa: CASSPSMGLADPWEQYF
CDR3nt: TGTGCCAGCTCACCAAGTATGGGACTAGCGGACCCCTGGGAGCAGTACTTC

j_gene: TRBJ1-6
d_gene: .
abundance: many
v_gene: TRBV6-1
CDR3aa: CASSQTSSSSALHF
CDR3nt: TGTGCCAGCAGTCAGACGAGTTCAAGTTCGGCCCTCCACTTT

j_gene: TRBJ2-5
d_gene: TRBD2
abundance: .
v_gene: TRBV19
CDR3aa: CASSPLTGSGTQETQYF
CDR3nt: TGTGCCAGTAGTCCACTGACGGGTAGCGGGACTCAAGAGACCCAGTACTTC

j_gene: TRBJ1-5
d_gene: .
abundance: .
v_gene: TRBV12-3/TRBV12-4
CDR3aa: CASSLGPRGQPQHF
CDR3nt: TGTGCCAGCAGCCTTGGCCCCAGAGGGCAGCCCCAGCATTTT

j_gene: TRBJ2-1
d_gene: TRBD2
abundance: few
v_gene: TRBV6-2/TRBV6-3
CDR3aa: CASSYPKGTSGRPYNEQFF
CDR3nt: TGTGCCAGCAGTTACCCGAAGGGGACTAGCGGGAGGCCGTACAATGAGCAGTTCTTC

j_gene: TRBJ1-1
d_gene: .
abundance: few
v_gene: TRBV28
CDR3aa: CASSLFTEAFF
CDR3nt: TGTGCCAGCAGTTTGTTTACTGAAGCTTTCTTT

j_gene: TRBJ2-3
d_gene: TRBD2
abundance: few
v_gene: TRBV6-1
CDR3aa: CATHSGSLTDTQYF
CDR3nt: TGTGCCACCCATAGCGGGAGCCTCACAGATACGCAGTATTTT

j_gene: TRBJ1-6
d_gene: TRBD1
abundance: .
v_gene: TRBV10-3
CDR3aa: CAISDPTGATFNSPLHF
CDR3nt: TGTGCCATCAGTGATCCTACAGGGGCTACCTTCAATTCACCCCTCCACTTT

j_gene: TRBJ1-5
d_gene: .
abundance: many
v_gene: TRBV27
CDR3aa: CASSQTGSDQPQHF
CDR3nt: TGTGCCAGCAGTCAAACAGGGTCGGATCAGCCCCAGCATTTT

j_gene: TRBJ1-2
d_gene: TRBD1
abundance: .
v_gene: TRBV18
CDR3aa: CASSPRDRGRGGYTF
CDR3nt: TGTGCCAGCTCACCAAGGGACAGGGGGCGAGGAGGCTACACCTTC

j_gene: TRBJ2-6
d_gene: .
abundance: many
v_gene: TRBV14
CDR3aa: CASSSSGTGANVLTF
CDR3nt: TGTGCCAGCAGCTCTTCAGGGACTGGGGCCAACGTCCTGACTTTC

j_gene: TRBJ2-7
d_gene: .
abundance: .
v_gene: TRBV18
CDR3aa: CASSPNEYEQYF
CDR3nt: TGTGCCAGCTCACCAAACGAGTACGAGCAGTACTTC

j_gene: TRBJ2-1
d_gene: TRBD2
abundance: many
v_gene: TRBV9
CDR3aa: CASSVAGTSVNEQFF
CDR3nt: TGTGCCAGCAGCGTAGCAGGGACTAGCGTCAATGAGCAGTTCTTC

j_gene: TRBJ2-7
d_gene: .
abundance: many
v_gene: TRBV7-3
CDR3aa: CASSAYRDSQLAYEQYF
CDR3nt: TGTGCCAGCAGCGCATACCGGGACTCACAGCTTGCCTACGAGCAGTACTTC

j_gene: TRBJ2-3
d_gene: TRBD2
abundance: many
v_gene: TRBV7-2
CDR3aa: CASSPGPAGGWGTDTQYF
CDR3nt: TGTGCCAGCAGTCCAGGGCCGGCGGGAGGGTGGGGCACAGATACGCAGTATTTT

j_gene: TRBJ2-7
d_gene: TRBD1
abundance: many
v_gene: TRBV11-2
CDR3aa: CASSPDRGDEQYF
CDR3nt: TGTGCCAGCAGTCCGGACAGGGGAGACGAGCAGTACTTC

j_gene: TRBJ2-4
d_gene: .
abundance: .
v_gene: TRBV6-2/TRBV6-3
CDR3aa: CARGHPKNIQYF
CDR3nt: TGTGCCCGTGGCCATCCCAAAAACATTCAGTACTTC

j_gene: TRBJ1-2
d_gene: TRBD1
abundance: many
v_gene: TRBV7-2
CDR3aa: CASSQGTGNGYTF
CDR3nt: TGTGCCAGCAGCCAAGGGACAGGGAATGGCTACACCTTC

j_gene: TRBJ2-1
d_gene: TRBD2
abundance: .
v_gene: TRBV9
CDR3aa: CASSVASERGAGDNEQFF
CDR3nt: TGTGCCAGCAGCGTAGCGAGCGAGCGGGGAGCTGGAGACAATGAGCAGTTCTTC

j_gene: TRBJ1-5
d_gene: TRBD1
abundance: few
v_gene: TRBV19
CDR3aa: CASRIGQGTQEVEQPQHF
CDR3nt: TGTGCCAGTAGAATTGGACAGGGGACACAGGAGGTGGAACAGCCCCAGCATTTT

j_gene: TRBJ2-1
d_gene: TRBD2
abundance: many
v_gene: TRBV30
CDR3aa: CAWSGSGSSYNEQFF
CDR3nt: TGTGCCTGGAGTGGTAGCGGGAGCTCCTACAATGAGCAGTTCTTC

j_gene: TRBJ2-6
d_gene: .
abundance: many
v_gene: TRBV12-5
CDR3aa: CASGGNRAAGGANVLTF
CDR3nt: TGTGCTAGTGGTGGAAACAGGGCCGCGGGTGGGGCCAACGTCCTGACTTTC

j_gene: TRBJ2-1
d_gene: TRBD1
abundance: many
v_gene: TRBV7-9
CDR3aa: CASSPGLRDRGLYNEQFF
CDR3nt: TGTGCCAGCAGCCCAGGACTACGGGACAGGGGGCTCTACAATGAGCAGTTCTTC

j_gene: TRBJ1-2
d_gene: .
abundance: many
v_gene: TRBV4-3
CDR3aa: CASSQDHSLNYGYTF
CDR3nt: TGCGCCAGCAGCCAAGACCACAGCCTTAACTATGGCTACACCTTC

j_gene: TRBJ1-5
d_gene: TRBD1
abundance: many
v_gene: TRBV2
CDR3aa: CASSPTGWGNQPQHF
CDR3nt: TGTGCCAGCAGCCCGACAGGGTGGGGCAATCAGCCCCAGCATTTT

j_gene: TRBJ2-7
d_gene: TRBD2
abundance: .
v_gene: TRBV20-1
CDR3aa: CSASQREDYEQYF
CDR3nt: TGCAGTGCTAGTCAGCGGGAGGACTACGAGCAGTACTTC

j_gene: TRBJ2-1
d_gene: TRBD2
abundance: .
v_gene: TRBV25-1
CDR3aa: CASPTSEGYNEQFF
CDR3nt: TGTGCCAGCCCGACTAGCGAGGGGTACAATGAGCAGTTCTTC

j_gene: TRBJ2-2
d_gene: .
abundance: .
v_gene: TRBV7-6
CDR3aa: CASSLWGGLSNTGELFF
CDR3nt: TGTGCCAGCAGCTTATGGGGGGGCTTGTCGAACACCGGGGAGCTGTTTTTT

j_gene: TRBJ1-1
d_gene: TRBD1
abundance: many
v_gene: TRBV11-3
CDR3aa: CASSLVGKWGTVNTEVFF
CDR3nt: TGTGCCAGCAGCTTAGTTGGAAAGTGGGGGACAGTGAACACTGAAGTTTTCTTT

j_gene: TRBJ2-2
d_gene: .
abundance: .
v_gene: TRBV20-1
CDR3aa: CGGTDNTGELFF
CDR3nt: TGCGGAGGGACAGACAACACCGGGGAGCTGTTTTTT

j_gene: TRBJ2-1
d_gene: .
abundance: many
v_gene: TRBV3-1
CDR3aa: CASSQDYPPNEQFF
CDR3nt: TGTGCCAGCAGCCAAGATTATCCCCCGAATGAGCAGTTCTTC

j_gene: TRBJ2-7
d_gene: TRBD2
abundance: .
v_gene: TRBV10-3
CDR3aa: CAIKSGDSYEQYF
CDR3nt: TGTGCCATCAAGAGCGGGGATTCCTACGAGCAGTACTTC

j_gene: TRBJ2-5
d_gene: .
abundance: many
v_gene: TRBV11-2
CDR3aa: CASSLERSSSETQYF
CDR3nt: TGTGCCAGCAGCTTAGAGCGGTCTAGCTCCGAGACCCAGTACTTC

j_gene: TRBJ1-6
d_gene: .
abundance: many
v_gene: TRBV10-2
CDR3aa: CASTSSYNSPLHF
CDR3nt: TGCGCCAGCACTAGCTCCTATAATTCACCCCTCCACTTT

j_gene: TRBJ2-7
d_gene: TRBD1
abundance: few
v_gene: TRBV20-1
CDR3aa: CRGYFRGRGEQYF
CDR3nt: TGCAGAGGTTATTTCAGGGGGCGTGGGGAGCAGTACTTC

j_gene: TRBJ2-3
d_gene: .
abundance: few
v_gene: TRBV2
CDR3aa: CASTLTGTDTQYF
CDR3nt: TGTGCCAGCACCCTTACAGGCACAGATACGCAGTATTTT

j_gene: TRBJ2-7
d_gene: .
abundance: many
v_gene: TRBV12-3/TRBV12-4
CDR3aa: CASSLLGRVDF
CDR3nt: TGTGCCAGCAGTTTACTCGGCAGGGTTGACTTC

j_gene: TRBJ2-3
d_gene: TRBD2
abundance: many
v_gene: TRBV12-3/TRBV12-4
CDR3aa: CASSFVTSGFTDTQYF
CDR3nt: TGTGCCAGCAGTTTCGTGACTAGCGGGTTCACAGATACGCAGTATTTT

j_gene: TRBJ2-1
d_gene: TRBD2
abundance: many
v_gene: TRBV27
CDR3aa: CASSFFGRADEQFF
CDR3nt: TGTGCCAGCAGTTTTTTCGGGAGGGCGGATGAGCAGTTCTTC

j_gene: TRBJ1-5
d_gene: TRBD1
abundance: few
v_gene: TRBV6-5
CDR3aa: CASSYPTGTEDQPQHF
CDR3nt: TGTGCCAGCAGTTACCCAACCGGGACAGAGGATCAGCCCCAGCATTTT

j_gene: TRBJ2-5
d_gene: .
abundance: many
v_gene: TRBV3-1
CDR3aa: CASSPDVTQETQYF
CDR3nt: TGTGCCAGCAGCCCGGACGTTACCCAAGAGACCCAGTACTTC

j_gene: TRBJ2-2
d_gene: .
abundance: .
v_gene: TRBV29-1
CDR3aa: CSVVGDGSAGELFF
CDR3nt: TGCAGCGTGGTGGGAGACGGAAGTGCCGGGGAGCTGTTTTTT

j_gene: TRBJ2-2
d_gene: TRBD2
abundance: .
v_gene: TRBV24-1
CDR3aa: CATSDWNSGSGELFF
CDR3nt: TGTGCCACCAGTGATTGGAATAGCGGGTCCGGGGAGCTGTTTTTT

j_gene: TRBJ2-1
d_gene: TRBD1
abundance: few
v_gene: TRBV24-1
CDR3aa: CATSDPAYRGDSYNEQFF
CDR3nt: TGTGCCACCAGTGACCCCGCCTACAGGGGGGACTCCTACAATGAGCAGTTCTTC

j_gene: TRBJ2-3
d_gene: .
abundance: few
v_gene: TRBV5-1
CDR3aa: CASSEGPADTQYF
CDR3nt: TGCGCCAGCAGCGAGGGCCCTGCAGATACGCAGTATTTT

j_gene: TRBJ1-2
d_gene: .
abundance: .
v_gene: TRBV5-1
CDR3aa: CASSLGRVGPLYGYTF
CDR3nt: TGCGCCAGCAGCTTGGGGCGCGTCGGGCCGCTCTATGGCTACACCTTC

j_gene: TRBJ1-3
d_gene: .
abundance: many
v_gene: TRBV5-1
CDR3aa: CASSSTGPRSGNTIYF
CDR3nt: TGCGCCAGCAGCTCGACGGGCCCTAGATCTGGAAACACCATATATTTT